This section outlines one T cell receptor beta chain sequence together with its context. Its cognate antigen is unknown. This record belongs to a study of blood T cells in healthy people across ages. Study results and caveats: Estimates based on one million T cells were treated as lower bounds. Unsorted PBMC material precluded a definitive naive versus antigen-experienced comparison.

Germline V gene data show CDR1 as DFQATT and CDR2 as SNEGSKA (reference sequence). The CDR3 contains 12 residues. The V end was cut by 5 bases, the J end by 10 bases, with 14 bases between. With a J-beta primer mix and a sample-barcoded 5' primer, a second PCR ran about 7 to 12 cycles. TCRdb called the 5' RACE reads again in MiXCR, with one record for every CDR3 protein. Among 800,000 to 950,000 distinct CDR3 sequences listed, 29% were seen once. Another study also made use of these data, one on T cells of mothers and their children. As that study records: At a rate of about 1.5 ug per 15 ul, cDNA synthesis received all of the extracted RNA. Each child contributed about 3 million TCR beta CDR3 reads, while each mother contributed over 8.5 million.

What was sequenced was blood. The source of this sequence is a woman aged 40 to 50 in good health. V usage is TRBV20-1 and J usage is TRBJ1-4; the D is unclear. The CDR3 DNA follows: TGCAGTGCTCTGGACCCCGCCGGAAAACTGTTTTTT. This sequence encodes CSALDPAGKLFF.